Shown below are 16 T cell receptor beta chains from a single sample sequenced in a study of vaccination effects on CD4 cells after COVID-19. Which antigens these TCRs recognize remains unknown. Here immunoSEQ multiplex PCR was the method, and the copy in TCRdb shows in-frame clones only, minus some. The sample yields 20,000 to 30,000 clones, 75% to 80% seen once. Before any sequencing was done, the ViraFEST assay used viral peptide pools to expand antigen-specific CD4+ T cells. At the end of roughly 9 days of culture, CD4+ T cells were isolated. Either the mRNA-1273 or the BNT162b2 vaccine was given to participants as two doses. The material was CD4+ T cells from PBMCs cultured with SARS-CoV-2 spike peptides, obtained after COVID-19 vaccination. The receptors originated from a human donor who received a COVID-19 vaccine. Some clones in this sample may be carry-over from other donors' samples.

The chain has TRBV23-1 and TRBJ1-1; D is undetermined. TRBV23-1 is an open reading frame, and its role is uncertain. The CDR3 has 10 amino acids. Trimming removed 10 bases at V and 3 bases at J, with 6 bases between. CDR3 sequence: CANGDTEAFF. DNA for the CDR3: TGCGCCAACGGTGACACTGAAGCTTTCTTT.

CDR3 nucleotides: TGCAGTGCTAGTTCCCCGGGGGGGGCGCGAGAGACCCAGTACTTC. Its protein is CSASSPGGARETQYF. The chain combines TRBV20-1 with TRBJ2-5; 8 bases map to TRBD2. This CDR3 comprises 15 residues. With V trimmed by 3 bases and J by 4 bases, 10 bases remained unmatched. Germline assignment: CDR1 DFQATT and CDR2 SNEGSKA (reference sequence).

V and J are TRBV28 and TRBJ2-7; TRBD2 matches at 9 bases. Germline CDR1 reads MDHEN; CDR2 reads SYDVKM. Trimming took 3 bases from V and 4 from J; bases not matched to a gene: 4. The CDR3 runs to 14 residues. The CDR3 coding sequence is TGTGCCAGCAGTTTGGCGGGGGGGCAATACGAGCAGTACGTC. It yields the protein CASSLAGGQYEQYV.

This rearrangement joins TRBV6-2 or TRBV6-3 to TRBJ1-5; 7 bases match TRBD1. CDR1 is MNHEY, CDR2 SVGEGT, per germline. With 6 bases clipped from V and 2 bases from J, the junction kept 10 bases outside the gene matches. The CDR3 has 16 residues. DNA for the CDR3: TGTGCCAGCAGCCTCCCCGACAGGGCCGGCAATCAGCCCCAGCATTTT. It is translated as CASSLPDRAGNQPQHF.

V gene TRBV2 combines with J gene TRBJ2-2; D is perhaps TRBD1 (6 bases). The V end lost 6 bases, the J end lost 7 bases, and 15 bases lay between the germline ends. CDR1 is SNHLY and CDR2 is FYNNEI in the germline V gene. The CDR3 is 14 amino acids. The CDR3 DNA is TGTGCCAGCAGGGCGAAGGGGGTCAGCGGGGAGCTGTTTTTT. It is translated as CASRAKGVSGELFF.

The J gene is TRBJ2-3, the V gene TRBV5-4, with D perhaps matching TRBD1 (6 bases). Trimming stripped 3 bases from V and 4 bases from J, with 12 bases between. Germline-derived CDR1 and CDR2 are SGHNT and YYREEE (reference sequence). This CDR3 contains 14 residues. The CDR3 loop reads CASSWADRADTQYF. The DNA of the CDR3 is TGTGCCAGCAGCTGGGCGGACAGAGCAGATACGCAGTATTTT.

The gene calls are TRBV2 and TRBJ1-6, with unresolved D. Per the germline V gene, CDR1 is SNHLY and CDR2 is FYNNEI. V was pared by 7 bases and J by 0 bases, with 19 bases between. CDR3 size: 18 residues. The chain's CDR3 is CASTKSGGGSSYNSPLHF. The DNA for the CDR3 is TGTGCCAGCACGAAGTCAGGAGGAGGGAGCTCCTATAATTCACCCCTCCACTTT.

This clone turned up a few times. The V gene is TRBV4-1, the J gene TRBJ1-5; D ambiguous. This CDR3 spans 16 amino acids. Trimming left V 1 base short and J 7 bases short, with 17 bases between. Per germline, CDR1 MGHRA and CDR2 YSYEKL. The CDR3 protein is CASSQGSGTFGQPQHF. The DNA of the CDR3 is TGCGCCAGCAGCCAAGGAAGCGGAACCTTTGGACAGCCCCAGCATTTT.

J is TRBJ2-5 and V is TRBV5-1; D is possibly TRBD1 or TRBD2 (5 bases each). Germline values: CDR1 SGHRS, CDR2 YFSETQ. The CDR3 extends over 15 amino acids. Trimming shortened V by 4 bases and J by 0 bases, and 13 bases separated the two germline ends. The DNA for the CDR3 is TGCGCCAGCAGCCGGGACCTAACGTACCAAGAGACCCAGTACTTC. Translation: CASSRDLTYQETQYF.

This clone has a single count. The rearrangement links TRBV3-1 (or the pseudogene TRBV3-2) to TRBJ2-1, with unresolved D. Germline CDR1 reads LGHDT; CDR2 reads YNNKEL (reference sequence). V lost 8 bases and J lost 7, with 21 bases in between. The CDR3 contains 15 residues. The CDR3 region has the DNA TGTGCCAGCTACCACTGGGCTCACTTAGGGAATGAGCAGTTCTTC. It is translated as CASYHWAHLGNEQFF.

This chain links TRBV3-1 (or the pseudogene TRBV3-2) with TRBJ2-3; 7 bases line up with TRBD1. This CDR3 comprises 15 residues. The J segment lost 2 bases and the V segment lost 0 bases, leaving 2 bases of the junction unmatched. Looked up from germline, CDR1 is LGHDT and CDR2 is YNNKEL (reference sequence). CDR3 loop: CASSQDGTATDTQYF. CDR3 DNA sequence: TGTGCCAGCAGCCAAGACGGGACAGCCACAGATACGCAGTATTTT.

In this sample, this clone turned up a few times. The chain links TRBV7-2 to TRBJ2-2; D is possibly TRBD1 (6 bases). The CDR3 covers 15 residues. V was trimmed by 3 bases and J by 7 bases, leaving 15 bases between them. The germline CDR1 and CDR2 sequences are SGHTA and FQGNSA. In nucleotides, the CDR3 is TGTGCCAGCAGCTTGTTTCAGGGGCTTAACGGGGAGCTGTTTTTT. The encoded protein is CASSLFQGLNGELFF.

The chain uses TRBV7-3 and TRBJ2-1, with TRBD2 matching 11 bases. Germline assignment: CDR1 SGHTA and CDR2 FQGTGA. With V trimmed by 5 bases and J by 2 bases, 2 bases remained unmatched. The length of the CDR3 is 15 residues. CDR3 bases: TGTGCCAGCAGCAAGGGACTAGCGGCCTACAATGAGCAGTTCTTC. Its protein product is CASSKGLAAYNEQFF.

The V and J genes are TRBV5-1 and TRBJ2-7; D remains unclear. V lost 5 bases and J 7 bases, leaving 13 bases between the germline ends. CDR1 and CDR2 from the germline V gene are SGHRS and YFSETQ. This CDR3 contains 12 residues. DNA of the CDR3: TGCGCCAGCAGGGACCAGCTCGGGGAGCAGTACGTC. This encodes CASRDQLGEQYV.

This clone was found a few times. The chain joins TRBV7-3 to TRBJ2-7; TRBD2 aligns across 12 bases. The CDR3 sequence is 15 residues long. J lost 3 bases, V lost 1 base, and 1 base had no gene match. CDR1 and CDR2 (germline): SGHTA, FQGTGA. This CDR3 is CASSLKTSGSYEQYV. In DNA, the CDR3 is TGTGCCAGCAGCTTAAAGACTAGCGGGAGCTACGAGCAGTACGTC.

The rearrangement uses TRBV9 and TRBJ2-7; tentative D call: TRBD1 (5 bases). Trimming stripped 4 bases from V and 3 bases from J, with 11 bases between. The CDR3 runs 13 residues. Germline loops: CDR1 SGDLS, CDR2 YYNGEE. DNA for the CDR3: TGTGCCAGCAGCCCGCAGGGTATCTACGAGCAGTACGTC. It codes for CASSPQGIYEQYV.